The clone carrying this T cell receptor (beta chain) has more than one count but fewer than ten. Its antigen is as yet unknown. This sample was taken from a study of blood T cells in healthy people across ages. The junction had 9 bases not matched to a gene; V was cut back by 3 bases and J by 4 bases. The CDR3 consists of 15 residues. Germline assignment: CDR1 SGHDN and CDR2 FVKESK. It was with a sample-barcoded 5' primer and a J-beta primer mix that a second PCR of roughly 7 to 12 cycles was run. TCRdb re-called the 5' RACE reads with MiXCR, one entry per CDR3 protein. Among about 670,000 distinct CDR3 sequences listed, around two fifths were seen once. Study observations and caveats: Long-lived donors exceeded aged donors in naive CD4+ cells and diversity.

This TCR derives from a man of 80 years or more in good health. This rearrangement joins TRBV14 to TRBJ2-7; 7 bases match TRBD2. What was sequenced was blood. The CDR3 DNA is TGTGCCAGCAGCCAGGGGCGCGGGGGTATTTACGAGCAGTACTTC. It translates to CASSQGRGGIYEQYF.